These 19 T cell receptor beta chains came from one sample sequenced in a study of blood T cell repertoires in COVID-19. Repertoires were generated with immunoSEQ multiplex PCR, while TCRdb's copy carries only in-frame clones and drops some. The sample lists about 130,000 clones, around 86% occurring once. The specimen was peripheral blood. The receptors shown here come from a man aged 40-55 years with active or convalescent COVID-19.

The chain links TRBV3-1 (or the pseudogene TRBV3-2) to TRBJ2-7, with TRBD2 matching over 14 bases. V dropped 4 bases and J dropped 5; count of bases not matched to a gene: 4. CDR3 length: 15 amino acids. CDR1 is LGHDT and CDR2 is YNNKEL in the germline V gene (reference sequence). CDR3 protein: CASSRLAGGRDEQYF. Here the CDR3 DNA reads TGTGCCAGCAGCCGACTAGCGGGGGGGCGGGACGAGCAGTACTTC.

In nucleotides, the CDR3 is TGTGCCAGCAGCTCGCTAGATCAGCCCCAGCATTTT. As protein: CASSSLDQPQHF. The chain links TRBV5-5 to TRBJ1-5; D unclear. The length of the CDR3 is 12 residues. The germline CDR1 and CDR2 sequences are SGHKS and YYEKEE (reference sequence). Between the trimmed V and J ends, which lost 3 bases and 5 bases, there was a span of 6 bases.

This sequence joins TRBV5-4 and TRBJ2-7; tentatively, D is TRBD2 (5 bases). This CDR3 spans 13 amino acids. V was trimmed by 4 bases and J by 7 bases, leaving 15 bases between them. Germline-derived CDR1 and CDR2 are SGHNT and YYREEE (reference sequence). CDR3 bases: TGTGCCAGCAGCCCCGGACCTACGGGGGAGCAGTACTTC. Protein sequence: CASSPGPTGEQYF.

The rearrangement joins TRBV7-9 to TRBJ2-1, with TRBD2 matching over 12 bases. The ends lost 8 bases at V and 8 bases at J; junction bases unmatched: 13. The CDR3 consists of 16 residues. Per germline, CDR1 SEHNR and CDR2 FQNEAQ (reference sequence). Written as DNA, the CDR3 is TGTGCCAGCCGAAGACTAGCGGGGGCCCCCCGCGATGAGCAGTTCTTC. Translated, it gives CASRRLAGAPRDEQFF.

This clone came up a few times. The CDR3 sequence: CAWQENSPLHF. As DNA, the CDR3 is TGTGCCTGGCAAGAGAATTCACCCCTCCACTTT. The J gene is TRBJ1-6, the V gene TRBV30, with D hard to call. Germline V gene sequence: CDR1 GTSNPN, CDR2 SVGIG (reference sequence). Trimming cost V 5 bases and J 7 bases, with 6 bases left between them. This CDR3 has 11 residues.

The CDR3 sequence is CASSSGAANNEKLFF. The CDR3 region has the DNA TGTGCCAGTAGTTCAGGGGCGGCTAATAATGAAAAACTGTTTTTT. This rearrangement joins TRBV19 to TRBJ1-4; TRBD1 might be the D (6 bases). Between the trimmed V and J ends, which lost 5 bases and 4 bases, there was a span of 14 bases. The CDR3 spans 15 residues. CDR1 is LNHDA and CDR2 is SQIVND in the germline V gene (reference sequence).

The table lists this clone with a count of one. The DNA of the CDR3 is TGTGCCAGCTCAGGTAGCTCCTACGAGCAGTACTTC. Encoded protein: CASSGSSYEQYF. The J gene is TRBJ2-7, the V gene TRBV18; D is unclear. Germline CDR1 reads KGHSH; CDR2 reads LQKENI. V lost 5 bases and J 0 bases, leaving 5 bases between the germline ends. The CDR3 is 12 amino acids. The full variable domain, completed using reference TRBV18 and TRBJ2-7, is NAGVMQNPRHLVRRRGQEARLRCSPMKGHSHVYWYRQLPEEGLKFMVYLQKENIIDESGMPKERFSAEFPKEGPSILRIQQVVRGDSAAYFCASSGSSYEQYFGPGTRLTVT.

This chain links TRBV29-1 with TRBJ2-2; 9 positions match TRBD1. V was clipped by 6 bases and J by 3 bases; unmatched bases: 14. CDR1 is SQVTM and CDR2 is ANQGSEA in the germline V gene. The CDR3 contains 17 residues. The CDR3 is CSVSGTGSVLDTGELFF. In nucleotides, the CDR3 is TGCAGCGTATCCGGGACAGGGTCGGTTTTGGACACCGGGGAGCTGTTTTTT.

The rearrangement joins TRBV5-5 to TRBJ2-2; D remains unclear. Trimming removed 5 bases at V and 4 bases at J, with 12 bases between. Germline CDR1 reads SGHKS; CDR2 reads YYEKEE (reference sequence). This CDR3 is built from 14 residues. This CDR3 reads CASSGISGTGELFF. The CDR3 bases are TGTGCCAGCAGTGGTATATCGGGCACCGGGGAGCTGTTTTTT. The entire variable domain, with the rest obtained from reference TRBV5-5 and TRBJ2-2, is as follows: DAGVTQSPTHLIKTRGQQVTLRCSPISGHKSVSWYQQVLGQGPQFIFQYYEKEERGRGNFPDRFSARQFPNYSSELNVNALLLGDSALYLCASSGISGTGELFFGEGSRLTVL.

This chain connects TRBV3-1 (or the pseudogene TRBV3-2) to TRBJ1-5; D might be TRBD1 (6 bases). This CDR3 has 14 residues. V was pared by 6 bases and J by 6 bases, with 15 bases between. Germline V CDR1 and CDR2: LGHDT, YNNKEL (reference sequence). CDR3 nucleotide sequence: TGTGCCAGCAGTTCTGGGGACAACGGTCAGCCCCAGCATTTT. Its protein is CASSSGDNGQPQHF.

V gene TRBV5-1 combines with J gene TRBJ1-3; TRBD1 is a possible D gene (5 bases). CDR1 SGHRS and CDR2 YFSETQ come from the germline V gene. Trimming stripped 0 bases from V and 0 bases from J, with 10 bases between. This CDR3 is built from 16 residues. The CDR3 protein is CASSLGGPNSGNTIYF. The DNA of the CDR3 is TGCGCCAGCAGCTTGGGGGGCCCCAACTCTGGAAACACCATATATTTT.

The V and J genes are TRBV7-2 and TRBJ1-1; D remains ambiguous. Trimming shortened V by 1 base and J by 1 base, and 7 bases separated the two germline ends. Per the germline V gene, CDR1 is SGHTA and CDR2 is FQGNSA. This CDR3 is built from 14 residues. The CDR3 DNA sequence: TGTGCCAGCAGCTTAGGTGCAGGGAACACTGAAGCTTTCTTT. The encoded protein is CASSLGAGNTEAFF.

J is TRBJ2-6 and V is TRBV5-1, with D hard to call. Germline assignment: CDR1 SGHRS and CDR2 YFSETQ. This CDR3 region has 16 residues. The V end was cut by 0 bases, the J end by 1 base, with 8 bases between. CDR3 DNA sequence: TGCGCCAGCAGCTTGGCTTCCCCTTCTGGGGCCAACGTCCTGACTTTC. It translates to CASSLASPSGANVLTF.

The chain carries TRBV3-1 (or the pseudogene TRBV3-2) and TRBJ2-3; 9 bases align to TRBD2. The CDR3 runs 14 residues. With V trimmed by 10 bases and J by 4 bases, 9 bases remained unmatched. The germline V gene encodes CDR1 LGHDT and CDR2 YNNKEL (reference sequence). The CDR3 reads CATTRRGGSDTQYF. DNA of the CDR3: TGTGCCACCACGAGGCGGGGGGGTTCAGATACGCAGTATTTT.

The chain carries TRBV2 and TRBJ1-4; D not certain. This CDR3 has 15 amino acids. Trimming removed 3 bases at V and 0 bases at J, with 8 bases between. CDR1 is SNHLY, CDR2 FYNNEI, per germline. CDR3 coding DNA: TGTGCCAGCAGTGATGTGAGGACAACTAATGAAAAACTGTTTTTT. Protein: CASSDVRTTNEKLFF.

The chain combines TRBV15 with TRBJ1-5; D remains ambiguous. CDR3 size: 12 residues. Per the germline V gene, CDR1 is LNHNV and CDR2 is YYDKDF (reference sequence). V was trimmed by 8 bases and J by 5 bases, leaving 10 bases between them. The CDR3 DNA follows: TGTGCCACCCGGTCCGCGGATCAGCCCCAGCATTTT. Translating gives CATRSADQPQHF.

The chain joins TRBV5-1 to TRBJ2-1; 9 bases align to TRBD1. V lost 4 bases and J lost 8; bases outside the gene matches: 7. The CDR3 is made up of 14 amino acids. CDR1 is SGHRS, CDR2 YFSETQ, per germline. CDR3 sequence (DNA): TGCGCCAGCAGCCCAATAACAGGGGGCGATGAGCAGTTCTTC. Protein product: CASSPITGGDEQFF.

This chain uses TRBV21-1 with TRBJ2-7; TRBD2 reflects the table's D call only, with no check against the DNA. TRBV21-1 is labeled a pseudogene. The length of the CDR3 is 17 residues. CDR3 coding DNA: TGTGCCAGCAGCTCCCAAATGGGACTAGCGGAGGGTTGTGAGCAGTACTTC. Protein: CASSSQMGLAEGCEQYF.

The genes are TRBV4-2 and TRBJ2-1; 9 nucleotides agree with TRBD2. This CDR3 has 17 amino acids. Unmatched junction bases numbered 12, after V lost 1 base and J lost 8 bases. The V gene's germline CDR1 is LGHNA and CDR2 YNFKEQ. CDR3 bases: TGTGCCAGCAGCCAAGGGGCTAGCGGGACGGTCGCCGATGAGCAGTTCTTC. Residues: CASSQGASGTVADEQFF.